The 7 T cell receptor beta chains reported below all come from one sample, sequenced in a study of cytomegalovirus exposure and HLA in healthy donors. The PCR used 60 Vbeta and 13 Jbeta primers. Generated by immunoSEQ multiplex PCR, the TCRdb table keeps only in-frame clones and is missing some. Of over 200,000 clones listed, under 90% are singletons. Material for sequencing was PBMCs. The receptor source for this set is a human donor in good health.

This clone was detected once. The gene calls are TRBV2 and TRBJ1-5, with 10 bases lining up with TRBD1. V lost 6 bases to trimming and J lost 3 bases; unmatched junction nucleotides: 5. CDR1 and CDR2 from the germline V gene are SNHLY and FYNNEI. The CDR3 is made up of 15 amino acids. CDR3 nucleotides: TGTGCCAGCAGCAGACAGGGGGCTGTCAATCAGCCCCAGCATTTT. It encodes CASSRQGAVNQPQHF.

This clone was seen just once. This likely comes from a read error, as the CDR3 has no conserved phenylalanine or tryptophan at its end. The CDR3 protein is CASSTAGGTFAFR. CDR3 nucleotide sequence: TGTGCCAGCAGTACCGCCGGCGGGACCTTTGCTTTCCGG. The chain couples TRBV6-4 to TRBJ1-6; weak D call: TRBD1 (5 bases). Matching the DNA end better, TRBJ1-1 makes the J call doubtful. This CDR3 comprises 13 residues. Germline CDR1 reads MRHNA; CDR2 reads SNTAGT.

V is TRBV6-5 and J is TRBJ1-2; D is undetermined. There are 13 residues in the CDR3. The V end was cut by 4 bases, the J end by 6 bases, with 12 bases between. Germline loops: CDR1 MNHEY, CDR2 SVGAGI. As DNA, the CDR3 is TGTGCCAGCAGTTTCCGACGGAGAGATGGCTACACCTTC. This gives the protein CASSFRRRDGYTF.

Only a few counts were recorded for this clone. V is TRBV2 and J is TRBJ1-1; D is uncertain. The CDR3 runs to 12 residues. Trimming removed 3 bases at V and 5 bases at J, with 7 bases between. Germline-derived CDR1 and CDR2 are SNHLY and FYNNEI. This CDR3 reads CASSDPGTEAFF. In DNA form, the CDR3 reads TGTGCCAGCAGTGACCCGGGAACTGAAGCTTTCTTT.

The chain joins TRBV28 to TRBJ1-3; D unclear. Germline CDR1 reads MDHEN; CDR2 reads SYDVKM. The CDR3 totals 15 residues. V was cut by 3 bases and J by 8 bases, with 17 bases left in between. The CDR3 is CASSFARTLLHTIYF. For the CDR3, the DNA is TGTGCCAGCAGTTTCGCTCGGACTCTGTTGCACACCATATATTTT.

A few counts support this clone. This chain joins TRBV15 and TRBJ2-2; the D gene is possibly TRBD2 (5 bases). Deletions cut 2 bases from V and 0 bases from J, with 13 bases between. The CDR3 has 17 amino acids. Germline V gene lookup returns CDR1 LNHNV and CDR2 YYDKDF (reference sequence). This chain's CDR3 is CATSRSGITPNTGELFF. CDR3 nucleotide sequence: TGTGCCACCAGCAGATCGGGGATTACCCCGAACACCGGGGAGCTGTTTTTT.

V gene TRBV2 combines with J gene TRBJ2-7, with 10 bases fitting TRBD1. Germline V CDR1 and CDR2: SNHLY, FYNNEI. This CDR3 spans 16 amino acids. V lost 5 bases, J lost 1 base, and 8 bases stayed unmatched. CDR3 DNA: TGTGCCAGCAGTCGCAACCGGGACAGGGGTTCCTACGAGCAGTACTTC. It encodes CASSRNRDRGSYEQYF.